The 16 T cell receptor beta chains below come from one sample, sequenced in a study of blood T cell repertoires in COVID-19. TCRdb's copy holds only in-frame clones and misses some; the assay was immunoSEQ multiplex PCR. Of 95,000 to 100,000 clones in the sample, approximately 84% were seen once. The sample consisted of peripheral blood. All receptors derive from a human donor in a cohort sampled during active COVID-19.

This clone was counted between two and nine times. The V gene is TRBV11-1, the J gene TRBJ1-1; D perhaps matches TRBD1 (6 bases). The CDR3 runs 15 residues. V shed 3 bases and J shed 4 bases, with 15 bases lying between them. Germline CDR1 is SGHAT and CDR2 is FQDESV (reference sequence). The CDR3, as DNA: TGTGCCAGCAGCTTCTCAATCGGGGGGCCCACTGAAGCTTTCTTT. Translation: CASSFSIGGPTEAFF.

Only one count was recorded for this clone. The chain combines TRBV6-5 with TRBJ2-6; 7 bases line up with TRBD1. CDR3 length: 16 amino acids. CDR1 is MNHEY, CDR2 SVGAGI, per germline. The ends lost 4 bases at V and 2 bases at J; junction bases unmatched: 5. For the CDR3, the DNA is TGTGCCAGCAGTTTCGTCCAGGGGGCTGGGGCCAACGTCCTGACTTTC. As protein: CASSFVQGAGANVLTF.

The V call is TRBV5-1, the J call TRBJ1-3, with a tentative D call TRBD1 (5 bases). The V end was cut by 4 bases, the J end by 1 base, with 15 bases between. CDR1 SGHRS and CDR2 YFSETQ come from the germline V gene. The CDR3 has 16 residues. The CDR3: CASSPTGQRSGNTIYF. The CDR3 bases are TGCGCCAGCAGCCCCACAGGCCAAAGGTCTGGAAACACCATATATTTT.

This clone was counted a few times. The V gene is TRBV25-1, the J gene TRBJ1-5, with D possibly being TRBD1 (5 bases). The germline V and J ends were trimmed by 4 bases and 0 bases, with 7 bases remaining between them. Germline values: CDR1 MGHDK, CDR2 SYGVNS. There are 14 residues in the CDR3. The CDR3 sequence: CASSGDYSNQPQHF. In nucleotides, the CDR3 is TGTGCCAGCAGTGGGGACTATAGCAATCAGCCCCAGCATTTT. The whole variable domain, remainder taken from reference TRBV25-1 and TRBJ1-5, is EADIYQTPRYLVIGTGKKITLECSQTMGHDKMYWYQQDPGMELHLIHYSYGVNSTEKGDLSSESTVSRIRTEHFPLTLESARPSHTSQYLCASSGDYSNQPQHFGDGTRLSIL.

The genes are TRBV25-1 and TRBJ1-1, with TRBD1 matching 7 bases. Germline V gives CDR1 MGHDK, CDR2 SYGVNS. V lost 4 bases, J lost 5 bases, and 7 bases stayed unmatched. This CDR3 is 14 amino acids long. The CDR3, as DNA: TGTGCCAGCAGTGCTACAGGGGTCTGGACTGAAGCTTTCTTT. It translates to CASSATGVWTEAFF.

The chain links TRBV6-5 to TRBJ1-2; tentative D call: TRBD1 (5 bases). The CDR3 sequence is 14 residues long. V gave up 0 bases and J gave up 2 bases, with 7 bases separating them. The germline V gene has CDR1 MNHEY and CDR2 SVGAGI. CDR3 sequence reads: CASSYSSGNYGYTF. The CDR3, as DNA: TGTGCCAGCAGTTACTCATCAGGGAACTATGGCTACACCTTC.

This rearrangement joins TRBV3-1 (or the pseudogene TRBV3-2) to TRBJ1-2; D call uncertain. This CDR3 contains 11 residues. Germline loops: CDR1 LGHDT, CDR2 YNNKEL (reference sequence). The V end lost 1 base, the J end lost 8 bases, and 5 bases lay between the germline ends. The CDR3 DNA sequence: TGTGCCAGCAGCCAAGGACAAGGCTACACCTTC. Amino acid sequence: CASSQGQGYTF.

V and J are TRBV6-5 and TRBJ2-7; 7 bases fit TRBD1. This CDR3 contains 13 residues. Germline V gene lookup returns CDR1 MNHEY and CDR2 SVGAGI. Trimming removed 6 bases from V and 1 base from J; junction bases left unmatched: 3. The CDR3 bases are TGTGCCAGCAGACAGGGGAGATCCTACGAGCAGTACTTC. Its protein is CASRQGRSYEQYF.

V and J are TRBV18 and TRBJ2-3; 7 positions match TRBD2. Germline V gene data show CDR1 as KGHSH and CDR2 as LQKENI. J was trimmed by 4 bases and V by 5 bases; bases with no gene match: 6. The CDR3 is 14 residues long. The CDR3 coding sequence is TGTGCCAGCTCAACCCTAGCGGAACCAGATACGCAGTATTTT. It specifies CASSTLAEPDTQYF. The full variable domain, its missing parts supplied by reference TRBV18 and TRBJ2-3, is NAGVMQNPRHLVRRRGQEARLRCSPMKGHSHVYWYRQLPEEGLKFMVYLQKENIIDESGMPKERFSAEFPKEGPSILRIQQVVRGDSAAYFCASSTLAEPDTQYFGPGTRLTVL.

The chain is built from TRBV11-2 and TRBJ2-3; D gene uncertain. This CDR3 comprises 16 residues. CDR1 SGHAT and CDR2 FQNNGV come from the germline V gene. Trimming pared 1 base from V and 1 base from J, leaving 12 bases between. The CDR3 DNA follows: TGTGCCAGCAGCTTAGTAGCATCAACTGGCACAGATACGCAGTATTTT. Translation: CASSLVASTGTDTQYF.

The chain combines TRBV5-1 with TRBJ1-3, with unresolved D. This CDR3 spans 16 amino acids. Germline loops: CDR1 SGHRS, CDR2 YFSETQ. The V gene lost 1 base and the J gene lost 4 bases, with 15 bases spanning the gap. CDR3 in DNA: TGCGCCAGCAGCTTGTTGTTGGTTGAAAGCGGAAACACCATATATTTT. Translated: CASSLLLVESGNTIYF.

This clone appeared a few times. This chain links TRBV5-4 with TRBJ1-4, with 12 bases lining up with TRBD1. Germline lookup yields CDR1 SGHNT and CDR2 YYREEE (reference sequence). With 2 bases clipped from V and 8 bases from J, the junction kept 4 bases outside the gene matches. The CDR3 sequence is 15 residues long. This chain's CDR3 is CASSLRDRGHEKLFF. CDR3 DNA sequence: TGTGCCAGCAGCTTACGGGACAGGGGGCACGAAAAACTGTTTTTT.

V gene TRBV6-1 combines with J gene TRBJ1-5; D ambiguous. This CDR3 has 13 residues. Germline V lookup: CDR1 MNHNS, CDR2 SASEGT. Trimming removed 1 base from V and 6 bases from J, with 7 bases in between. For the CDR3, the DNA is TGTGCCAGCAGTGAAGTTTCTTCTCAGCCCCAGCATTTT. This gives the protein CASSEVSSQPQHF.

The gene calls are TRBV4-2 and TRBJ1-2; possible D gene TRBD1, 5 bases. The CDR3 has 17 amino acids. Germline CDR1 and CDR2: LGHNA and YNFKEQ. V dropped 2 bases and J dropped 2 bases, with 18 bases sitting between them. CDR3 coding DNA: TGTGCCAGCAGCCAATCCCAGACAGCCGATTTAAACTATGGCTACACCTTC. It is translated as CASSQSQTADLNYGYTF.

This clone was seen a few times. This rearrangement joins TRBV5-1 to TRBJ1-1; D ambiguous. V dropped 1 base and J dropped 5 bases, with 9 bases sitting between them. The CDR3 runs to 13 residues. CDR1 is SGHRS, CDR2 YFSETQ, per germline. Here the CDR3 reads CASSLNGETEAFF. The CDR3 DNA reads as TGCGCCAGCAGCTTGAACGGGGAGACTGAAGCTTTCTTT.

The chain is built from TRBV7-3 and TRBJ1-2; the D gene is possibly TRBD1 (5 bases). This CDR3 contains 14 residues. The V end was cut by 5 bases, the J end by 8 bases, with 18 bases between. Germline CDR1 SGHTA, CDR2 FQGTGA. The CDR3 loop is CASSLGGTVDGYTF. CDR3 bases: TGTGCCAGCAGCCTAGGAGGGACGGTGGACGGCTACACCTTC.